Listed below are T cell receptor beta chains from one sample, sequenced in a study of blood T cell repertoires in COVID-19. Sequenced by immunoSEQ multiplex PCR; TCRdb stores in-frame clones only, minus some. The sample contains over 75,000 clones, 88% of which appear only once. The sequenced sample was peripheral blood. Source of these receptors: a man in his fifties with COVID-19, enrolled during active disease. CDR3s include the opening cysteine and the closing phenylalanine or tryptophan. Each record gives: CDR3 protein, clone size, V gene, J gene. Size is stated for part of the rows, as once, few or many counts, or as a class when the clone is expanded.

CDR3 protein: CASSHVGPNTEAFF
clone size: once
V gene: TRBV4-1
J gene: TRBJ1-1

CDR3 protein: CASSNGQISYEQYF
clone size: .
V gene: TRBV9
J gene: TRBJ2-7

CDR3 protein: CASRKGQAANQPQHF
clone size: .
V gene: TRBV19
J gene: TRBJ1-5

CDR3 protein: CASSLMDSKNTEAFF
clone size: .
V gene: TRBV7-3
J gene: TRBJ1-1

CDR3 protein: CASSLSSNQPQHF
clone size: .
V gene: TRBV7-9
J gene: TRBJ1-5

CDR3 protein: CASSDPRGDTEAFF
clone size: .
V gene: TRBV5-4
J gene: TRBJ1-1

CDR3 protein: CASSASGESYNEQFF
clone size: .
V gene: TRBV2
J gene: TRBJ2-1

CDR3 protein: CASSWRASNEKLFF
clone size: .
V gene: TRBV2
J gene: TRBJ1-4

CDR3 protein: CASSLRSVYDEQFF
clone size: .
V gene: TRBV6-6
J gene: TRBJ2-1

CDR3 protein: CASSLIPGQGTYGYTF
clone size: once
V gene: TRBV5-5
J gene: TRBJ1-2

CDR3 protein: CASSPSMGLGEKLFF
clone size: .
V gene: TRBV18
J gene: TRBJ1-4

CDR3 protein: CASSFQGNQPQHF
clone size: .
V gene: TRBV27
J gene: TRBJ1-5

CDR3 protein: CASSLDGYSNQPQHF
clone size: .
V gene: TRBV5-1
J gene: TRBJ1-5

CDR3 protein: CASSKEGSREQYF
clone size: .
V gene: TRBV11-3
J gene: TRBJ2-7

CDR3 protein: CASSPGQGNQPQHF
clone size: few
V gene: TRBV7-9
J gene: TRBJ1-5

CDR3 protein: CASRTGEQSGELFF
clone size: once
V gene: TRBV6-5
J gene: TRBJ2-2

CDR3 protein: CASSVGDSSFYNEQFF
clone size: few
V gene: TRBV9
J gene: TRBJ2-1

CDR3 protein: CASGGRKDTEAFF
clone size: .
V gene: TRBV11-2
J gene: TRBJ1-1

CDR3 protein: CASRDRVGNEKLFF
clone size: .
V gene: TRBV2
J gene: TRBJ1-4

CDR3 protein: CASSTIPNGKNTEAFF
clone size: few
V gene: TRBV6-7
J gene: TRBJ1-1

CDR3 protein: CASSPPEGDRGYSNQPQHF
clone size: .
V gene: TRBV21-1
J gene: TRBJ1-5

CDR3 protein: CAWSRLRQGIMNTEAFF
clone size: .
V gene: TRBV30
J gene: TRBJ1-1

CDR3 protein: CASSIQGLAGSGELFF
clone size: .
V gene: TRBV27
J gene: TRBJ2-2

CDR3 protein: CASSTGINPYGYTF
clone size: .
V gene: TRBV6-2/TRBV6-3
J gene: TRBJ1-2

CDR3 protein: CASSLGTHPTDTQYF
clone size: .
V gene: TRBV7-8
J gene: TRBJ2-3

CDR3 protein: CASSLDMSYEQYF
clone size: once
V gene: TRBV7-9
J gene: TRBJ2-7

CDR3 protein: CASSLGTDIGKLFF
clone size: .
V gene: TRBV11-2
J gene: TRBJ1-4

CDR3 protein: CSASMDRVGTEAFF
clone size: medium-sized
V gene: TRBV20-1
J gene: TRBJ1-1

CDR3 protein: CASSPRTSLWLTYEQYF
clone size: .
V gene: TRBV4-1
J gene: TRBJ2-7

CDR3 protein: CASSLVRGGNEKLFF
clone size: .
V gene: TRBV11-2
J gene: TRBJ1-4

CDR3 protein: CASSPTGDTQYF
clone size: .
V gene: TRBV7-9
J gene: TRBJ2-3

CDR3 protein: CASSLWARDRGLTDTQYF
clone size: .
V gene: TRBV27
J gene: TRBJ2-3

CDR3 protein: CAWSAQTSHEQFF
clone size: .
V gene: TRBV30
J gene: TRBJ2-1

CDR3 protein: CASSETGRNTGELFF
clone size: .
V gene: TRBV2
J gene: TRBJ2-2

CDR3 protein: CASNNGQGRTGGYTF
clone size: .
V gene: TRBV6-4
J gene: TRBJ1-2

CDR3 protein: CASSVDPVPTGHEQYF
clone size: once
V gene: TRBV18
J gene: TRBJ2-7

CDR3 protein: CATDTGQIYGYTF
clone size: .
V gene: TRBV28
J gene: TRBJ1-2

CDR3 protein: CASSSGTGGTGELFF
clone size: .
V gene: TRBV19
J gene: TRBJ2-2

CDR3 protein: CAISRRRDTGELFF
clone size: .
V gene: TRBV10-3
J gene: TRBJ2-2

CDR3 protein: CAWSEGAGQPQHF
clone size: .
V gene: TRBV30
J gene: TRBJ1-5

CDR3 protein: CASSGSTGHDGYTF
clone size: .
V gene: TRBV7-2
J gene: TRBJ1-2

CDR3 protein: CASRTGGEQYF
clone size: .
V gene: TRBV2
J gene: TRBJ2-7

CDR3 protein: CASSEGGNSPLHF
clone size: .
V gene: TRBV7-9
J gene: TRBJ1-6

CDR3 protein: CASSYGAGGRYEQYF
clone size: .
V gene: TRBV6-5
J gene: TRBJ2-7

CDR3 protein: CASSLALQGFETEAFF
clone size: .
V gene: TRBV5-1
J gene: TRBJ1-1

CDR3 protein: CASSQVGLRTDTQYF
clone size: .
V gene: TRBV3-1/TRBV3-2
J gene: TRBJ2-3

CDR3 protein: CASSPSGDYGYTF
clone size: .
V gene: TRBV7-2
J gene: TRBJ1-2

CDR3 protein: CASSSGQGRSGNTIYF
clone size: .
V gene: TRBV6-5
J gene: TRBJ1-3

CDR3 protein: CASSLAVNYGYTF
clone size: few
V gene: TRBV12-3/TRBV12-4
J gene: TRBJ1-2